Included here is one T cell receptor beta chain sequence, with context. Only a few counts were recorded for this clonotype. Its antigen remains undetermined. Per-base qualities were not stored, and no clone one base away is much larger. From a lookup of the germline V gene, CDR1 and CDR2 are KGHSH and LQKENI. Its CDR3 holds 15 amino acids, cysteine through phenylalanine. Only the CDR3 region is kept as DNA, spanning 45 bases read in frame from base 1. The germline ends are 11 bases apart after V is trimmed by 1 base and J by 3 bases. The sample belongs to a study of identical twins (dated by TCRdb to the mid-2010s). With respect to the entire study: TCR alpha and beta repertoires from monozygotic twins, unrelated adults of various ages and cord blood were deep-sequenced to test whether fetal clonotypes persist. To rule out contamination, replicate twin experiments were performed at different times with different library preparation protocols. What the work shows at the level of the full study, not this receptor alone: Because the same donors could not be followed over many years, the conclusions relied on cross-sectional statistical analysis. Invariant T cells such as MAIT and iNKT could partly confound zero-insertion analyses, though diverse VJ usage argued against this for most clonotypes. In beta out-of-frame sequences, excess twin sharing was weaker, because having fewer shared sequences lowered the signal-to-noise ratio. In monozygotic twins, recombination models systematically underestimated out-of-frame TCR alpha sharing, but the models matched the sharing seen between unrelated individuals. Fewer insertions were carried by abundant cord blood beta clonotypes; a weaker similar trend was observed in young adult naive repertoires, while no such trend was observed in memory repertoires. Compared with coincidental sharing between unrelated individuals, out-of-frame TCR alpha sequences shared between twins showed an excess of sequences with low generation probability.

Libraries came from 5' RACE. TCRdb records Illumina HiSeq 2000 as the sequencer. Template switching added a universal primer binding site, and the final cDNA carried a unique molecular identifier that allowed TCR cDNA molecules to be counted accurately. Specific primers in the conserved constant-segment region were used to synthesize first-strand cDNA for TCR alpha and beta chains. To control for contamination, every cDNA library carried two barcodes: a SMART-Mk sample barcode plus Illumina barcodes. TruSeq adapter sequences and Illumina sample barcodes were added in two successive PCR steps. Sequencing of the TCR alpha and beta cDNA libraries was done on the Illumina HiSeq platform using custom primers. As for how the authors treated the data: Raw reads were processed with MiGEC to extract unique molecular identifiers, and MiXCR was used to determine CDR3 positions. Recombination models were inferred per individual with the repgenHMM and IGoR tools using an EM algorithm. The tcR package in R was used for shared clonotype analysis, with sharing normalized by the product of cloneset sizes. To study raw recombination without the effects of thymic and clonal selection, out-of-frame nonproductive sequences were analyzed. Using fastp trimming at Q25 and MiXCR clonotype assembly, TCRdb reanalyzed the public sequencing data and kept in-frame beta chains. Each entry merges the rows of one CDR3 protein and shows their most common DNA and genes. The V and J calls, along with clone size, are taken from TCRdb and not from the paper's own processing. The sample table contains a few hundred thousand distinct CDR3 sequences; only one count was recorded for over 5% of them. About 14% of the sample belongs to the ten largest clones.

All donors were healthy Caucasians. The twin cohort consisted of three pairs of female monozygotic twins, all aged about 18 to 30 years. Positive isolation kits from Invitrogen were used to isolate the CD4+ and CD8+ T cell populations. The same sample was also used in a study of T cells expressing NK-cell markers. Per that second paper: In sorted CD3+CD56+NKG2C+, CD3+CD56+NKG2C- and CD3+CD56-NKG2C+ T-cell subsets from 8 or 9 donors, TCR beta-chain repertoires were profiled. Of the eight sequenced donors, seven were found to be HCMV-seropositive and one was found to be HCMV-seronegative. In several experiments an anti-gammadeltaTCR antibody was added to restrict sorting to alphabetaTCR-expressing T cells. For roughly six donors, the dominant CD3+CD56+NKG2C+ clonotypes were among the top 10 CD8+ clonotypes and accounted for roughly 1.0-8% of CD8+ T cells. Those dominant clonotypes were again the most abundant among CD3+CD56-NKG2C+ cells in a handful of donors, at 28.3-60.1%. Whether the expanded NKG2C-expressing T cell clones were specific for HCMV antigens was left unclear. All eight donors whose samples were sequenced were randomly selected healthy volunteers, three of them men and five women. HCMV-specific IgG was detected in serum with a commercial ELISA kit to determine HCMV serostatus. MIGEC was used to demultiplex reads and group the reads by UMI, and MiTCR was used to assemble and quantify clonotypes. Only TCR cDNA sequences supported by at least two reads were kept to exclude erroneous sequences. The tcR package was used for downstream repertoire analysis, and clonotypes were matched across fractions by CDR3 nucleotide sequence plus V segment. Antigen specificity was annotated against VDJdb with VDJmatch, allowing one amino acid substitution in CDR3.

The chain is assembled from TRBV18 and TRBJ2-3, with an unclear D gene assignment. The receptor comes from a woman aged 18-29 years in good health. Source material: CD8+ T cells sorted from blood. The encoded CDR3 is CASSPLPRRTDTQYF. The nucleotide sequence is TGTGCCAGCTCACCACTCCCCAGGAGAACAGATACGCAGTATTTT.